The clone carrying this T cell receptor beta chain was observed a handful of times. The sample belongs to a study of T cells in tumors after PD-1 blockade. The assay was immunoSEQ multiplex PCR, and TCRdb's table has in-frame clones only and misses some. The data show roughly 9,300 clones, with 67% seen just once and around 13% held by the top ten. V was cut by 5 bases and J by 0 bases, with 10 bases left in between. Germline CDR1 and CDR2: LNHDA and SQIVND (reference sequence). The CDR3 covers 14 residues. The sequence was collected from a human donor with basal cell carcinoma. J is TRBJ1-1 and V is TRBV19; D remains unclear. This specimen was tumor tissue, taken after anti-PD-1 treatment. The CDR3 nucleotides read TGTGCCAGTAGTTTGGGTCAGGTGAACACTGAAGCTTTCTTT. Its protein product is CASSLGQVNTEAFF.